The subject of this entry is one T cell receptor beta chain. This sample stems from a study of blood T cell repertoires in COVID-19. Background on the study: The United States, Italy and Spain provided the acute and convalescent COVID-19 samples. PBMCs, B-cell-depleted T cells, or T cells provided the cDNA or gDNA that made up the material.

Original analysis: Cell counts per sample came from amplifying reference gene primers. Using immunoSEQ multiplex PCR, the repertoire was profiled, and TCRdb retains in-frame clones only, with some absent. V and J calls and clone size are those listed in that table; D and trimming were worked out from the DNA. The table includes about 230,000 clones, roughly 84% detected once. Sequenced material: peripheral blood. The clonotype originates from a woman aged 50 to 60 with acute or convalescent COVID-19.

The DNA for the CDR3 is TGTGCCAGCACCAAGGGGGATCGCAATCAGCCCCAGCATTTT. It is translated as CASTKGDRNQPQHF. The chain carries TRBV28 and TRBJ1-5, with a possible D match to TRBD1 (6 bases). CDR1 is MDHEN, CDR2 SYDVKM, per germline. The CDR3 spans 14 residues. V was cut by 7 bases and J by 2 bases, with 12 bases left in between.